These T cell receptor beta chains were read from a single sample in a study of response to subunit inactivated influenza vaccine. Each CDR3 protein is one row after TCRdb ran MiXCR on the RT-PCR reads. The data hold about 700,000 distinct CDR3 sequences, with roughly 13% observed a single time. This sample comprised PBMCs from blood, obtained less than 15 days before vaccination. The receptors derive from a man aged 45-65 years who received an inactivated influenza vaccine. Each CDR3 is given with its conserved first and last residue. The order of the fields is D gene, J gene, clone size, V gene, CDR3 DNA, CDR3 protein. The D gene is left open where the match is weak. Rows may omit the clone size; those that give it use once, few, many or a size class.

TRBD2 TRBJ2-1 once TRBV24-1 TGTGCCACCAGTGATAATTGGGCTAGCGGGTTGAGTAGCTCCTACAATGAGCAGTTCTTC CATSDNWASGLSSSYNEQFF
. TRBJ2-7 many TRBV4-3 TGCGCCAGCAGCCAAGAGTCAGGGTTAGGCGAGCAGTACTTC CASSQESGLGEQYF
. TRBJ2-7 . TRBV9 TGTGCCAGCAGCGTAGACTCTTCACCTTACTACGAGCAGTACTTC CASSVDSSPYYEQYF
. TRBJ1-1 few TRBV4-2 TGTGCCAGCAGCCAAGTTACGGTGGAGACTGAAGCTTTCTTT CASSQVTVETEAFF
. TRBJ1-6 few TRBV5-1 TGCGCCAGCAGCTTCGGGGGCGCGGAGTTTGAGGCGCCCCTCCACTTT CASSFGGAEFEAPLHF
. TRBJ2-3 few TRBV14 TGTGCCAGCAGCCAAGATTTAATAGCAGATACGCAGTATTTT CASSQDLIADTQYF
. TRBJ2-2 . TRBV27 TGTGCCAGCAAAATTGCCTGGGGATCAACCACCGGGGAGCTGTTTTTT CASKIAWGSTTGELFF
. TRBJ2-7 . TRBV15 TGTGCCACCAGCAGAGGCGGGACGGGTCTCGACGAGCAGTACTTC CATSRGGTGLDEQYF
. TRBJ1-1 many TRBV12-3/TRBV12-4 TGTGCCAGCACCCCGAGCCGGGGGACTGAAGCTTTCTTT CASTPSRGTEAFF
. TRBJ1-2 few TRBV7-9 TGTGCCAGCAGCTTAGTTCTTAACTATGGCTACACCTTC CASSLVLNYGYTF
. TRBJ2-1 few TRBV6-1 TGTGCCAGCAGCCACGAGGAGGGCTGGGGCAATGAGCAGTTCTTC CASSHEEGWGNEQFF
. TRBJ2-1 few TRBV20-1 TGCAGTGCTCCAAGCGGGACATACAATGAGCAGTTCTTC CSAPSGTYNEQFF
TRBD2 TRBJ2-7 few TRBV11-2 TGTGCCAGCAGCTTAGGTTTTGGGGCCACGCGGCGGGGGAGCTCCTACGAGCAGTACTTC CASSLGFGATRRGSSYEQYF
TRBD2 TRBJ2-1 . TRBV29-1 TGCAGCGCCGGGGGGACGGCCTACAATGAGCAGTTCTTC CSAGGTAYNEQFF
. TRBJ2-1 few TRBV20-1 TGCAGTGCTAGAGGGCAGTCCTACAATGAGCAGTTCTTC CSARGQSYNEQFF
. TRBJ2-7 few TRBV7-9 TGTGCCAGCAGCTCCGGCGCCACAGGGAAGGCGTACGAGCAGTACTTC CASSSGATGKAYEQYF
. TRBJ1-2 . TRBV7-9 TGTGCCAGCAGCTCCCTACGGGACCCGAGGGGCTACACCTTC CASSSLRDPRGYTF
. TRBJ1-1 . TRBV6-4 TGTGCCAGCAGTGCCGTCATGAACACTGAAGCTTTCTTT CASSAVMNTEAFF
. TRBJ1-5 few TRBV7-8 TGTGCCAGCAGCTTAGACCATTATAGCAATCAGCCCCAGCATTTT CASSLDHYSNQPQHF
. TRBJ1-4 few TRBV7-8 TGTGCCAGCAGCCTACAGGGTGTTAGAGAAAAACTGTTTTTT CASSLQGVREKLFF
. TRBJ1-1 few TRBV7-3 TGTGCCAGCAGCCAATCAGGTGGTCGTCTGAACACTGAAGCTTTCTTT CASSQSGGRLNTEAFF
. TRBJ2-3 few TRBV7-9 TGTGCCAGCAGCTTGAATACGCAGTATTTT CASSLNTQYF
. TRBJ2-5 few TRBV5-1 TGCGCCAGCAGCGTACTTCCCGGGACCCTGGAGGAGACCCAGTACTTC CASSVLPGTLEETQYF
. TRBJ1-4 few TRBV12-3/TRBV12-4 TGTGCCAGCAGTTTATCCACCGGAAAACTGTTTTTT CASSLSTGKLFF
. TRBJ2-5 few TRBV27 TGTGCCAGCAGTTTATCCAGGCGAGAGACCCAGTACTTC CASSLSRRETQYF
. TRBJ2-1 . TRBV20-1 TGCAGTGCTAGCAAGACCGGGCAGTTCTTC CSASKTGQFF